This TCR beta chain appears in the sequencing data of a study of T cells in Graves' hyperthyroidism and ophthalmopathy. Overall study results and limits: Model-based prediction identified ophthalmopathy a median around 6.5 months prior to its onset. Stable hyperthyroidism was separated from ophthalmopathy by a model based on 13 V-J features.

Regions amplified from RNA transcripts were the TCR beta CDR3 regions. TCR CDR3 regions were first amplified by RT-PCR with HTBI primers. TCRdb fed the multiplex PCR reads into MiXCR, producing one record per CDR3 protein. The data contain about 300,000 distinct CDR3 sequences, 13% of them singletons. Germline CDR1 reads SGHTA; CDR2 reads FQGNSA. This CDR3 is built from 14 residues. After removal of 7 bases from V and 6 bases from J, the junction contained 11 bases not matched to a gene. Orbital computed tomography, thyroid ultrasound, serum thyroxine and TRAb, and clinical symptoms together informed the diagnoses. This clonotype was picked up many times. Its antigen is unknown.

The sequenced material came from blood. This chain connects TRBV7-2 to TRBJ2-5; 7 bases are a match to TRBD2. This TCR was sampled from a woman aged 30 to 39 with Graves' hyperthyroidism that later progressed to Graves' ophthalmopathy. DNA of the CDR3: TGTGCCAGCACCCCCGGCGGGAGCGAGAAGACCCAGTACTTC. It yields the protein CASTPGGSEKTQYF.